Below, 21 T cell receptor beta chains from the same sample are listed, as sequenced in a study of CD8+CD57+ T cells in acquired aplastic anemia. Template material for TCR beta VDJ and CDR3 profiling consisted of genomic DNA. MiXCR, run by TCRdb on the reads, gives a single entry per CDR3 protein. The table records around 140,000 distinct CDR3 sequences, less than 45% of them present only once. The sample was sorted CD4+, CD8+, or CD8+CD57+ T cells (not recorded which) from PBMCs. These receptors all come from a human donor in good health, serving as a control.

The V gene is TRBV10-2, the J gene TRBJ1-6; D remains ambiguous. V shed 6 bases and J shed 7 bases, with 7 bases lying between them. Germline CDR1 WSHSY, CDR2 SAAADI. The CDR3 extends over 12 amino acids. The CDR3 loop reads CASRIKNSPLHF. In nucleotides, the CDR3 is TGCGCCAGCAGGATTAAGAATTCACCCCTCCACTTT.

This clonotype was counted ten times or more. This chain joins TRBV20-1 and TRBJ2-3; TRBD2 agrees at 11 bases. Germline assignment: CDR1 DFQATT and CDR2 SNEGSKA (reference sequence). With 5 bases clipped from V and 5 bases from J, the junction kept 9 bases outside the gene matches. CDR3 length equals 15 residues. CDR3 sequence (DNA): TGCAGTGCTCGTACCGGACTAGCGGGCGGAGATACGCAGTATTTT. The encoded protein is CSARTGLAGGDTQYF.

V usage is TRBV7-2 and J usage is TRBJ1-1; D not resolved. Germline CDR1 reads SGHTA; CDR2 reads FQGNSA. There are 15 residues in the CDR3. The V end was cut by 2 bases, the J end by 2 bases, with 12 bases between. The CDR3 nucleotides read TGTGCCAGCAGCTTAAGTGGCAGGCAAAACACTGAAGCTTTCTTT. This encodes CASSLSGRQNTEAFF.

V is TRBV10-3 and J is TRBJ2-7, with 7 bases fitting TRBD1. The CDR3 has 11 amino acids. Germline assignment: CDR1 ENHRY and CDR2 SYGVKD. V lost 10 bases and J lost 4; bases outside the gene matches: 4. This chain's CDR3 is CATQGEYEQYF. Written as DNA, the CDR3 is TGTGCCACCCAGGGGGAATACGAGCAGTACTTC.

This clonotype was counted many times. The chain couples TRBV7-2 to TRBJ1-5; unclear D gene. This CDR3 is built from 13 residues. Between the trimmed V and J ends, which lost 5 bases and 0 bases, there was a span of 5 bases. Germline V gene data show CDR1 as SGHTA and CDR2 as FQGNSA. The CDR3 bases are TGTGCCAGCAGCGCCTATAGCAATCAGCCCCAGCATTTT. As protein: CASSAYSNQPQHF.

A remark on this clonotype: A much more abundant neighbour one base away suggests this may be a read error. The V call is TRBV30, the J call TRBJ1-2; D remains ambiguous. The CDR3 is 13 residues long. Germline V gene lookup returns CDR1 GTSNPN and CDR2 SVGIG (reference sequence). CDR3 residues: CAWSVRRNYGYAF. Here the CDR3 DNA reads TGTGCCTGGAGTGTTCGTCGTAACTATGGCTACGCCTTC.

This clonotype has a handful of counts. The gene calls are TRBV5-4 and TRBJ2-1; 9 bases are shared with TRBD2. From germline, CDR1 is SGHNT and CDR2 YYREEE (reference sequence). V shed 1 base and J 2 bases; nucleotides not matched to a gene: 4. CDR3 length: 16 amino acids. CDR3 amino acids: CASSLIAGDAYNEQFF. The DNA for the CDR3 is TGTGCCAGCAGCTTGATAGCGGGAGACGCCTACAATGAGCAGTTCTTC.

This chain joins TRBV24-1 and TRBJ2-7; D unresolved. The CDR3 has 12 residues. CDR1 and CDR2 from the germline V gene are KGHDR and SFDVKD. The germline V and J ends were trimmed by 1 base and 10 bases, with 10 bases remaining between them. This CDR3 reads CATSDFSEDQYF. For the CDR3, the DNA is TGTGCCACCAGTGATTTTTCCGAAGACCAGTACTTC.

This clonotype was picked up many times. This chain connects TRBV25-1 to TRBJ2-7; 7 bases match TRBD1. Germline V lookup: CDR1 MGHDK, CDR2 SYGVNS. The CDR3 sequence is 16 residues long. With 3 bases clipped from V and 2 bases from J, the junction kept 10 bases outside the gene matches. The CDR3 reads CASSDNLGTETYEQYF. The CDR3, as DNA: TGTGCCAGCAGTGACAACTTGGGGACAGAGACCTACGAGCAGTACTTC.

The rearrangement joins TRBV19 to TRBJ1-3; D is ambiguous. The germline V and J ends were trimmed by 6 bases and 4 bases, with 13 bases remaining between them. CDR3 size: 14 residues. Germline CDR1 and CDR2: LNHDA and SQIVND (reference sequence). The CDR3 DNA sequence: TGTGCCAGTAGGACTACCGACGGGGGAAACACCATATATTTT. It codes for CASRTTDGGNTIYF. Full variable domain (rest looked up from reference TRBV19 and TRBJ1-3): DGGITQSPKYLFRKEGQNVTLSCEQNLNHDAMYWYRQDPGQGLRLIYYSQIVNDFQKGDIAEGYSVSREKKESFPLTVTSAQKNPTAFYLCASRTTDGGNTIYFGEGSWLTVV.

J is TRBJ1-3 and V is TRBV6-1, with a tentative D call TRBD1 (6 bases). CDR3 length: 16 amino acids. V lost 5 bases, J lost 0 bases, and 14 bases lay in between. Germline V gene data show CDR1 as MNHNS and CDR2 as SASEGT. The CDR3 is CASSRFTGSSGNTIYF. The DNA for the CDR3 is TGTGCCAGCAGTCGTTTCACAGGGAGCTCTGGAAACACCATATATTTT.

This clonotype was recorded many times. CDR3 DNA sequence: TGTGCCAGTAGTAAACTAGGGTGGGAGTCAAACAATGAGCAGTTCTTC. This encodes CASSKLGWESNNEQFF. The chain couples TRBV19 to TRBJ2-1, with D possibly matching TRBD2 (5 bases). There are 16 residues in the CDR3. The germline CDR1 and CDR2 sequences are LNHDA and SQIVND (reference sequence). Trimming took 4 bases from V and 5 from J, leaving 18 bases between them.

Worth noting for this clonotype: Without the conserved terminal phenylalanine or tryptophan, this CDR3 likely stems from a read error. V and J are TRBV24-1 and TRBJ2-1, with D possibly being TRBD2 (6 bases). The V gene's germline CDR1 is KGHDR and CDR2 SFDVKD. CDR3 size: 16 residues. CDR3 loop: CATSDFGTASYNEQFL. The CDR3 bases are TGTGCTACCAGTGATTTCGGGACTGCCTCCTACAATGAGCAGTTCCTC.

This clonotype was recorded once. A read error may explain this, as a much larger clone is one base away. CDR3 bases: TGCAGTGCTAGATATCAGGGGGCGGGTGAAGAACTGTTTTTT. Translating gives CSARYQGAGEELFF. The chain is built from TRBV20-1 and TRBJ1-4; TRBD1 aligns across 8 bases. CDR1 is DFQATT, CDR2 SNEGSKA, per germline (reference sequence). The CDR3 has 14 residues.

This clonotype was seen many times. The chain has TRBV24-1 and TRBJ2-4, with D perhaps matching TRBD1 (6 bases). This CDR3 is built from 15 residues. The V gene's germline CDR1 is KGHDR and CDR2 SFDVKD. V lost 3 bases to trimming and J lost 0 bases, with 8 bases between them. CDR3 residues: CATSDPGQAKNIQYF. The CDR3 DNA is TGTGCCACCAGTGATCCGGGACAAGCCAAAAACATTCAGTACTTC.

In regard to this clonotype: A single base separates this from a much larger clone, so it may be a read error. The chain uses TRBV12-3 or TRBV12-4 and TRBJ1-2, with a weak D call TRBD1 (5 bases). The CDR3 contains 11 residues. The CDR3 is CASSQGYGNTF. In DNA form, the CDR3 reads TGTGCCAGCAGTCAGGGCTATGGCAACACCTTC.

The chain uses TRBV19 and TRBJ1-2; the D is unclear. CDR1 is LNHDA and CDR2 is SQIVND in the germline V gene (reference sequence). V was clipped by 4 bases and J by 3 bases, with 0 bases between them. This CDR3 has 10 amino acids. The CDR3 bases are TGTGCCAGTAGTAACTATGGCTACACCTTC. Amino acids: CASSNYGYTF.

This clonotype has ten or more counts. J is TRBJ2-5 and V is TRBV20-1; 8 positions match TRBD2. V trimming: 1 base; J trimming: 2 bases; junction bases outside the gene matches: 6. The CDR3 totals 15 residues. Germline CDR1 and CDR2: DFQATT and SNEGSKA (reference sequence). For the CDR3, the DNA is TGCAGTGCTAGAGGGGCTAGCGGGTATCAAGAGACCCAGTACTTC. This translates into CSARGASGYQETQYF.

A single count supports this clonotype. This rearrangement joins TRBV19 to TRBJ1-2; tentatively, D is TRBD1 (5 bases). CDR3 length equals 13 residues. V was clipped by 5 bases and J by 8 bases, with 15 bases between them. Germline V gene sequence: CDR1 LNHDA, CDR2 SQIVND (reference sequence). In DNA form, the CDR3 reads TGTGCCAGTAGTCCCGGGGAGGGACGGGGCTACACCTTC. Translated: CASSPGEGRGYTF.

The chain is built from TRBV24-1 and TRBJ1-4; the D is unclear. V lost 12 bases, J lost 8 bases, and 9 bases lay in between. Germline-derived CDR1 and CDR2 are KGHDR and SFDVKD. The CDR3 is made up of 10 amino acids. The CDR3 spells CAPSGEKLFF. CDR3 DNA sequence: TGTGCCCCTAGCGGGGAAAAACTGTTTTTT.

This clonotype was recorded at least ten times. The V gene is TRBV30, the J gene TRBJ2-3, with D perhaps matching TRBD1 (5 bases). CDR1 and CDR2 from the germline V gene are GTSNPN and SVGIG (reference sequence). Between the trimmed V and J ends, which lost 0 bases and 0 bases, there was a span of 10 bases. The CDR3 runs 15 residues. The CDR3 is CAWSVLQASTDTQYF. Here the CDR3 DNA reads TGTGCCTGGAGTGTACTACAGGCGAGCACAGATACGCAGTATTTT.